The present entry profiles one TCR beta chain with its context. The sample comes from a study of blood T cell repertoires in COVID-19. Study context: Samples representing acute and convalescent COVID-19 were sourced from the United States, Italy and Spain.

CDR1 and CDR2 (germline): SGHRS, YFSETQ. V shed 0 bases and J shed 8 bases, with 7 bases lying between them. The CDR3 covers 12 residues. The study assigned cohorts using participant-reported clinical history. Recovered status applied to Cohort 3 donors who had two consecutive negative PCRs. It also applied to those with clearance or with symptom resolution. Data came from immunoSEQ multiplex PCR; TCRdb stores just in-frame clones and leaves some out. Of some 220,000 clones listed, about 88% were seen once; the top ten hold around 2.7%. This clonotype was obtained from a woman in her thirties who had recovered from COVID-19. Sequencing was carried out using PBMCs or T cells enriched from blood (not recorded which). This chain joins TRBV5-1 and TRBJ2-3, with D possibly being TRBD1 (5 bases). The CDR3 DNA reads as TGCGCCAGCAGCTTGGATCAGGGTACGCAGTATTTT. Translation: CASSLDQGTQYF.